This T cell receptor (beta chain) is from a study of neurological immune-mediated disorders. Overall study results and limits: Among expanded clones, no CDR3 amino acid sequences were shared across subjects, a pattern suggesting private repertoires in all groups.

A remark on this clonotype: Its antigen is unknown.

Germline V gene lookup returns CDR1 MGHDK and CDR2 SYGVNS. The CDR3 totals 13 residues. V was pared by 3 bases and J by 9 bases, with 9 bases between. A 10-nucleotide random UMI tagged transcripts in template-switch 5'RACE cDNA synthesis. TCRdb called the 5' RACE reads again in MiXCR, with one record for every CDR3 protein. This sample has approximately 30,000 distinct CDR3 sequences, with about 12% found just once. Time point meaning: longitudinal time-point 2. The source material was PBMCs. The rearrangement uses TRBV25-1 and TRBJ1-6; possibly TRBD1 for D (5 bases). The TCR sequence derives from a middle-aged woman in good health. The chain's CDR3 is CASSDRVSSPLHF. CDR3 nucleotide sequence: TGTGCCAGCAGTGACAGGGTCAGTTCACCCCTCCACTTT.